One sample yielded the 15 T cell receptor beta chains listed below, sequenced in a study of blood T cell repertoires in COVID-19. Some clones are missing from TCRdb's copy, which holds only in-frame ones; the method was immunoSEQ multiplex PCR. The sample consists of about 44,000 clones, about 80% of them appearing once. Sequenced sample: peripheral blood. The receptors here all came from a human donor in a cohort sampled during active COVID-19.

The genes are TRBV4-1 and TRBJ2-1; TRBD2 matches 13 bases. CDR3 length: 16 residues. Germline lookup yields CDR1 MGHRA and CDR2 YSYEKL. After removal of 4 bases from V and 7 bases from J, the junction contained 7 bases not matched to a gene. The CDR3 loop is CASSLTSGGAQNEQFF. CDR3 nucleotides: TGCGCCAGCAGCCTTACTAGCGGGGGGGCACAGAATGAGCAGTTCTTC.

This sequence joins TRBV15 and TRBJ1-1; maybe TRBD1 (6 bases). CDR3 length: 15 amino acids. V was pared by 4 bases and J by 1 base, with 13 bases between. Germline CDR1 and CDR2: LNHNV and YYDKDF (reference sequence). In DNA form, the CDR3 reads TGTGCCACCAGCAACCGACAGGCTAAGAACACTGAAGCTTTCTTT. Translating gives CATSNRQAKNTEAFF.

The rearrangement uses TRBV2 and TRBJ1-1; 7 bases match TRBD1. CDR1 is SNHLY and CDR2 is FYNNEI in the germline V gene. The CDR3 contains 15 residues. V shed 1 base, J shed 8 bases, and the junction held 10 bases outside the gene matches. For the CDR3, the DNA is TGTGCCAGCAGTGAAGGGGTAAAACAGGGGCACGAAGCTTTCTTT. Translated: CASSEGVKQGHEAFF.

The rearrangement uses TRBV6-5 and TRBJ1-5; the match to TRBD1 covers 9 bases. The CDR3 spans 13 residues. CDR1 MNHEY and CDR2 SVGAGI come from the germline V gene. The V and J ends lost 6 bases and 5 bases, in that order; junction bases with no gene match: 2. CDR3 sequence reads: CASRGQGYQPQHF. The CDR3 bases are TGTGCCAGCAGGGGACAGGGCTATCAGCCCCAGCATTTT.

The J gene is TRBJ1-1, the V gene TRBV10-3, with a tentative D call TRBD1 (5 bases). CDR3 length equals 14 residues. Trimming left V 5 bases short and J 1 base short, with 11 bases between. Germline CDR1 and CDR2: ENHRY and SYGVKD. The CDR3 protein is CAISTTGTNTEAFF. The CDR3 DNA sequence: TGTGCCATCAGTACCACAGGCACGAACACTGAAGCTTTCTTT.

This CDR3 reads CASRTGGSYGYTF. Here the CDR3 DNA reads TGTGCCAGCAGGACAGGGGGCAGCTATGGCTACACCTTC. The J gene is TRBJ1-2, the V gene TRBV2; 10 bases are shared with TRBD1. Trimming took 6 bases from V and 4 from J; bases not matched to a gene: 2. The CDR3 runs to 13 residues. Per the germline V gene, CDR1 is SNHLY and CDR2 is FYNNEI.

The rearrangement links TRBV15 to TRBJ2-3; D unclear. The CDR3 runs to 13 residues. V was trimmed by 5 bases and J by 4 bases, leaving 10 bases between them. Germline V gene sequence: CDR1 LNHNV, CDR2 YYDKDF (reference sequence). For the CDR3, the DNA is TGTGCCACCAGCCACCTTAACTCAGATACGCAGTATTTT. Its protein product is CATSHLNSDTQYF.

The V gene is TRBV19, the J gene TRBJ2-3; D is ambiguous. The CDR3 consists of 14 residues. V dropped 7 bases and J dropped 1 base, with 12 bases sitting between them. Germline V gives CDR1 LNHDA, CDR2 SQIVND (reference sequence). The CDR3 loop is CASTRLYGTDTQYF. Here the CDR3 DNA reads TGTGCCAGTACCAGGTTGTACGGCACAGATACGCAGTATTTT.

The rearrangement joins TRBV4-3 to TRBJ2-2, with D possibly being TRBD2 (7 bases). The CDR3 is 16 amino acids. V gave up 0 bases and J gave up 5 bases, with 13 bases separating them. Germline V gene sequence: CDR1 LGHNA, CDR2 YSLEER. CDR3 sequence: CASSQEEGGGTGELFF. In nucleotides, the CDR3 is TGCGCCAGCAGCCAAGAGGAAGGGGGGGGAACCGGGGAGCTGTTTTTT.

This chain uses TRBV4-1 with TRBJ1-1; perhaps TRBD1 as D (5 bases). Trimming shortened V by 3 bases and J by 5 bases, and 19 bases separated the two germline ends. This CDR3 spans 16 amino acids. Per the germline V gene, CDR1 is MGHRA and CDR2 is YSYEKL. The CDR3 region is CASSHLTKGLGTEAFF. CDR3 coding DNA: TGCGCCAGCAGCCATCTAACTAAGGGGTTAGGAACTGAAGCTTTCTTT.

This clone was detected only a few times. The gene calls are TRBV5-1 and TRBJ2-1, with D possibly TRBD2 on 6 matching bases. The CDR3 extends over 14 amino acids. Trimming cost V 4 bases and J 8 bases, with 16 bases left between them. The germline V gene encodes CDR1 SGHRS and CDR2 YFSETQ. CDR3 amino acids: CASSDRGIKDEQFF. CDR3 coding DNA: TGCGCCAGCAGCGATCGGGGGATTAAGGATGAGCAGTTCTTC.

The gene calls are TRBV6-5 and TRBJ1-5, with 7 bases that match TRBD1. The J segment lost 8 bases and the V segment lost 7 bases, leaving 11 bases of the junction unmatched. This CDR3 is 14 amino acids long. The germline gives CDR1 MNHEY, CDR2 SVGAGI. CDR3 sequence (DNA): TGTGCCAGCACCGAAATAGGGACAGAGGAGCCCCAGCATTTT. This codes for CASTEIGTEEPQHF.

The chain carries TRBV18 and TRBJ1-6; the D gene is possibly TRBD1 (5 bases). The CDR3 loop spans 14 amino acids. V was cut by 3 bases and J by 8 bases, with 11 bases left in between. The germline V gene encodes CDR1 KGHSH and CDR2 LQKENI. CDR3 amino acids: CASSPGQGDSPLHF. In DNA form, the CDR3 reads TGTGCCAGCTCACCGGGGCAGGGTGATTCACCCCTCCACTTT.

The rearrangement joins TRBV20-1 to TRBJ1-2; D gene ambiguous. The germline V gene has CDR1 DFQATT and CDR2 SNEGSKA (reference sequence). Trimming removed 5 bases from V and 8 bases from J, with 3 bases in between. The CDR3 totals 8 residues. Written as DNA, the CDR3 is TGCAGTGCTCGGGGCTACACCTTC. This gives the protein CSARGYTF.

V is TRBV4-3 and J is TRBJ1-2; D ambiguous. Trimming stripped 1 base from V and 0 bases from J, with 15 bases between. The CDR3 extends over 17 amino acids. Germline V gives CDR1 LGHNA, CDR2 YSLEER. CDR3 residues: CASSQGGRSEPNYGYTF. Here the CDR3 DNA reads TGCGCCAGCAGCCAAGGCGGAAGATCTGAGCCTAACTATGGCTACACCTTC.